The next 28 T cell receptor beta chains were all read from a single sample in a study of CD8 T cells in Susac syndrome. Reverse transcription of roughly 0.45 to 1 ug RNA used random hexamers. MiXCR, applied by TCRdb to the immunoSEQ multiplex PCR reads, yields one record per CDR3 protein. The table includes about 180,000 distinct CDR3 sequences, roughly 92% detected once. Sample: CD4+ T cells from PBMCs. These receptors were collected from a human donor with Susac syndrome.

The chain carries TRBV3-1 and TRBJ2-3, with 12 nucleotides matching TRBD2. CDR1 LGHDT and CDR2 YNNKEL come from the germline V gene (reference sequence). The CDR3 is made up of 16 amino acids. The trim removed 2 bases at V and 2 bases at J, leaving 2 bases unmatched. DNA for the CDR3: TGTGCCAGCAGCCAAACTAGCGGGAGGAACACAGATACGCAGTATTTT. Translating it yields CASSQTSGRNTDTQYF.

The chain links TRBV25-1 to TRBJ1-2; D may be TRBD1 (5 bases). V was trimmed by 6 bases and J by 7 bases, leaving 9 bases between them. Per the germline V gene, CDR1 is MGHDK and CDR2 is SYGVNS. The CDR3 runs 11 residues. The CDR3 DNA sequence: TGTGCCAGCAGGGGGCCGGTTGGCTACACCTTC. Translated: CASRGPVGYTF.

The chain carries TRBV20-1 and TRBJ2-1, with 7 nucleotides matching TRBD2. The germline V gene encodes CDR1 DFQATT and CDR2 SNEGSKA (reference sequence). With 6 bases clipped from V and 4 bases from J, the junction kept 15 bases outside the gene matches. CDR3 length: 16 amino acids. The CDR3, as DNA: TGCAGTGCCCGGGATCGGATTGGCGGGGGATACAATGAGCAGTTCTTC. Its protein product is CSARDRIGGGYNEQFF.

This clonotype occurred a few times. The rearrangement joins TRBV29-1 to TRBJ2-1; tentatively, D is TRBD1 (5 bases). The V end lost 5 bases, the J end lost 6 bases, and 11 bases lay between the germline ends. Germline lookup yields CDR1 SQVTM and CDR2 ANQGSEA. The CDR3 runs 12 residues. CDR3 bases: TGCAGCGTTAAACGACAGATCAATGAGCAGTTCTTC. Protein product: CSVKRQINEQFF.

This clonotype was seen more than once but under ten times. This chain links TRBV18 with TRBJ1-2; 12 nucleotides align to TRBD1. CDR3 length equals 15 residues. With V trimmed by 3 bases and J by 2 bases, 1 base remained unmatched. Germline V gene lookup returns CDR1 KGHSH and CDR2 LQKENI. The DNA for the CDR3 is TGTGCCAGCTCACCCGGGACAGGGGGCAACTATGGCTACACCTTC. It specifies CASSPGTGGNYGYTF.

The chain has TRBV7-2 and TRBJ2-2; possibly TRBD1 or TRBD2 for D (5 bases each). Trimming took 5 bases from V and 5 from J, leaving 9 bases between them. The CDR3 contains 13 residues. Germline CDR1 SGHTA, CDR2 FQGNSA. The CDR3 here is CASSRDRTGELFF. CDR3 DNA sequence: TGTGCCAGCAGCAGGGACCGTACCGGGGAGCTGTTTTTT.

The V call is TRBV6-5, the J call TRBJ2-7; 9 positions match TRBD2. CDR3 length equals 13 residues. The germline V gene encodes CDR1 MNHEY and CDR2 SVGAGI. After removal of 6 bases from V and 4 bases from J, the junction contained 4 bases not matched to a gene. The CDR3 protein is CASRRAGGYEQYF. DNA of the CDR3: TGTGCCAGCAGGCGAGCGGGGGGATACGAGCAGTACTTC.

The genes are TRBV25-1 and TRBJ1-5; no definite D call. With 1 base removed from V and 0 bases from J, the gap between germline ends came to 4 bases. Germline assignment: CDR1 MGHDK and CDR2 SYGVNS. The CDR3 has 14 residues. The chain's CDR3 is CASSESLSNQPQHF. The CDR3 DNA is TGTGCCAGCAGTGAATCCCTTAGCAATCAGCCCCAGCATTTT.

This chain joins TRBV5-4 and TRBJ2-3; 8 bases line up with TRBD2. CDR1 is SGHNT and CDR2 is YYREEE in the germline V gene (reference sequence). This CDR3 spans 16 amino acids. V gave up 4 bases and J gave up 4 bases; unmatched junction bases: 11. As DNA, the CDR3 is TGTGCCAGCAGCCGGCCCGGGACTAGAGCACCAGATACGCAGTATTTT. Residues: CASSRPGTRAPDTQYF.

This chain joins TRBV12-3 or TRBV12-4 and TRBJ1-2, with D unclear. Trimming pared 4 bases from V and 3 bases from J, leaving 9 bases between. The CDR3 runs to 13 residues. CDR3 sequence: CASSSDGHYGYTF. The CDR3 nucleotides read TGTGCCAGCAGTTCGGACGGCCACTATGGCTACACCTTC.

This chain connects TRBV5-1 to TRBJ2-4; D remains unclear. The CDR3 is 14 residues long. The germline V gene has CDR1 SGHRS and CDR2 YFSETQ. V dropped 0 bases and J dropped 1 base, with 5 bases sitting between them. This CDR3 is CASSLDLAKNIQYF. Here the CDR3 DNA reads TGCGCCAGCAGCTTGGATTTGGCCAAAAACATTCAGTACTTC.

The V gene is TRBV7-8, the J gene TRBJ2-1; D is unresolved. The CDR3 is 14 amino acids. Trimming shortened V by 1 base and J by 4 bases, and 8 bases separated the two germline ends. Per the germline V gene, CDR1 is SGHVS and CDR2 is FQNEAQ. This chain's CDR3 is CASSLDPYYNEQFF. CDR3 DNA sequence: TGTGCCAGCAGCTTAGATCCCTATTACAATGAGCAGTTCTTC.

The chain links TRBV4-2 to TRBJ2-1; TRBD2 matches at 11 bases. CDR1 and CDR2 from the germline V gene are LGHNA and YNFKEQ. This CDR3 is 16 amino acids long. Trimming at V came to 0 bases and at J to 4 bases, leaving 2 bases not matched to a gene. CDR3 amino acids: CASSQETSGGYNEQFF. The DNA of the CDR3 is TGTGCCAGCAGCCAAGAAACTAGCGGGGGATACAATGAGCAGTTCTTC.

The chain couples TRBV20-1 to TRBJ1-1; D is perhaps TRBD1 (6 bases). The V gene lost 8 bases and the J gene lost 1 base, with 17 bases spanning the gap. Germline V gives CDR1 DFQATT, CDR2 SNEGSKA (reference sequence). The CDR3 is 14 residues long. The CDR3 loop is CSSEGGLGNTEAFF. CDR3 nucleotide sequence: TGCAGTTCGGAGGGGGGGTTGGGGAACACTGAAGCTTTCTTT.

This rearrangement joins TRBV27 to TRBJ2-3, with 8 nucleotides matching TRBD1. The germline gives CDR1 MNHEY, CDR2 SMNVEV (reference sequence). J gave up 4 bases and V 5 bases, and 5 bases lay outside the gene matches. The CDR3 loop spans 14 amino acids. The CDR3 nucleotides are TGTGCCAGCAGTAGGACAGGGAGGCCAGATACGCAGTATTTT. Amino acid sequence: CASSRTGRPDTQYF.

V usage is TRBV7-9 and J usage is TRBJ2-6; no clear D. Germline CDR1 reads SEHNR; CDR2 reads FQNEAQ (reference sequence). The CDR3 sequence is 14 residues long. With 11 bases removed from V and 0 bases from J, the gap between germline ends came to 11 bases. CDR3 protein: CAWVVSSGANVLTF. CDR3 DNA sequence: TGTGCCTGGGTCGTTTCCTCTGGGGCCAACGTCCTGACTTTC.

V usage is TRBV30 and J usage is TRBJ1-1, with 8 bases fitting TRBD1. The CDR3 loop spans 16 amino acids. With 2 bases clipped from V and 0 bases from J, the junction kept 8 bases outside the gene matches. Per germline, CDR1 GTSNPN and CDR2 SVGIG (reference sequence). CDR3 region: CAWSSPDRGLNTEAFF. CDR3 nucleotides: TGTGCCTGGAGTTCCCCCGACAGGGGCTTGAACACTGAAGCTTTCTTT. Using reference TRBV30 and TRBJ1-1 for the parts outside the CDR3, the full variable domain is SQTIHQWPATLVQPVGSPLSLECTVEGTSNPNLYWYRQAAGRGLQLLFYSVGIGQISSEVPQNLSASRPQDRQFILSSKKLLLSDSGFYLCAWSSPDRGLNTEAFFGQGTRLTVV.

The chain is built from TRBV30 and TRBJ2-4; weak D call: TRBD1 (5 bases). The CDR3 contains 11 residues. Germline V gives CDR1 GTSNPN, CDR2 SVGIG (reference sequence). Trimming left V 0 bases short and J 10 bases short, with 7 bases between. For the CDR3, the DNA is TGTGCCTGGAGTGTAGACAGAATTCAGTACTTC. As protein: CAWSVDRIQYF. Based on the CDR3 plus reference TRBV30 and TRBJ2-4, the full variable domain is SQTIHQWPATLVQPVGSPLSLECTVEGTSNPNLYWYRQAAGRGLQLLFYSVGIGQISSEVPQNLSASRPQDRQFILSSKKLLLSDSGFYLCAWSVDRIQYFGAGTRLSVL.

The chain employs TRBV30 and TRBJ1-1; the D is unclear. The CDR3 runs 16 residues. V lost 7 bases and J 1 base, leaving 22 bases between the germline ends. Per the germline V gene, CDR1 is GTSNPN and CDR2 is SVGIG (reference sequence). DNA of the CDR3: TGTGCCTACCACCCTCGGAGGCGATTAGAGAACACTGAAGCTTTCTTT. Translated: CAYHPRRRLENTEAFF.

The rearrangement uses TRBV5-1 and TRBJ2-1; TRBD2 agrees at 10 bases. V shed 2 bases and J 9 bases; nucleotides not matched to a gene: 8. The germline V gene has CDR1 SGHRS and CDR2 YFSETQ. The CDR3 has 15 residues. This CDR3 reads CASSFAAGGPVEQFF. The CDR3 bases are TGCGCCAGCAGCTTTGCAGCGGGGGGGCCTGTTGAGCAGTTCTTC. Looking up the rest from reference TRBV5-1 and TRBJ2-1 gives the full variable domain: KAGVTQTPRYLIKTRGQQVTLSCSPISGHRSVSWYQQTPGQGLQFLFEYFSETQRNKGNFPGRFSGRQFSNSRSEMNVSTLELGDSALYLCASSFAAGGPVEQFFGPGTRLTVL.

The chain links TRBV5-4 to TRBJ2-5, with TRBD1 identical over 8 bases. The germline gives CDR1 SGHNT, CDR2 YYREEE (reference sequence). V dropped 6 bases and J dropped 0; count of bases not matched to a gene: 7. The CDR3 spans 15 residues. In DNA form, the CDR3 reads TGTGCCAGCAAAGTTGGGGACAGGAACCAAGAGACCCAGTACTTC. This translates into CASKVGDRNQETQYF. Based on the CDR3 plus reference TRBV5-4 and TRBJ2-5, the full variable domain is ETGVTQSPTHLIKTRGQQVTLRCSSQSGHNTVSWYQQALGQGPQFIFQYYREEENGRGNFPPRFSGLQFPNYSSELNVNALELDDSALYLCASKVGDRNQETQYFGPGTRLLVL.

V gene TRBV20-1 combines with J gene TRBJ1-1; perhaps TRBD1 as D (6 bases). V was pared by 6 bases and J by 3 bases, with 17 bases between. This CDR3 has 14 amino acids. Germline CDR1 reads DFQATT; CDR2 reads SNEGSKA (reference sequence). The CDR3 sequence: CSARLVSGDTEAFF. CDR3 bases: TGCAGTGCCCGCTTAGTGTCAGGGGACACTGAAGCTTTCTTT.

The genes are TRBV20-1 and TRBJ1-1, with 9 bases identical to TRBD1. This CDR3 spans 12 amino acids. Germline CDR1 DFQATT, CDR2 SNEGSKA (reference sequence). After removal of 6 bases from V and 6 bases from J, the junction contained 5 bases not matched to a gene. The CDR3: CSARGQGPEAFF. For the CDR3, the DNA is TGCAGTGCGAGGGGACAGGGCCCTGAAGCTTTCTTT.

The J gene is TRBJ1-2, the V gene TRBV9; a possible D gene is TRBD1 (5 bases). The ends were cut back, 4 bases at V and 4 bases at J, with 17 bases in the middle. The CDR3 runs 15 residues. Germline assignment: CDR1 SGDLS and CDR2 YYNGEE. CDR3 bases: TGTGCCAGCAGCCCACGGGACTTTCAGGGCTATGGCTACACCTTC. This sequence encodes CASSPRDFQGYGYTF.

The chain has TRBV20-1 and TRBJ2-5; TRBD1 or TRBD2 may be the D gene (7 bases each). The CDR3 has 15 residues. Trimming removed 6 bases at V and 10 bases at J, with 27 bases between. Germline V gives CDR1 DFQATT, CDR2 SNEGSKA (reference sequence). CDR3 sequence (DNA): TGCAGTGCCAACTGGGGGGGACAGAGCGGGATGGGCCAGTACTTC. Encoded protein: CSANWGGQSGMGQYF.

The J gene is TRBJ2-5, the V gene TRBV3-1, with D perhaps given as TRBD1 or TRBD2 (6 bases each). With 2 bases removed from V and 5 bases from J, the gap between germline ends came to 18 bases. The germline V gene encodes CDR1 LGHDT and CDR2 YNNKEL (reference sequence). CDR3 size: 16 residues. CDR3 region: CASSQRISGARETQYF. The CDR3 coding sequence is TGTGCCAGCAGCCAACGGATTTCGGGGGCACGGGAGACCCAGTACTTC.

This chain connects TRBV3-1 to TRBJ2-5; 12 bases map to TRBD2. The CDR3 is 16 residues long. After removal of 5 bases from V and 5 bases from J, the junction contained 9 bases not matched to a gene. The germline CDR1 and CDR2 sequences are LGHDT and YNNKEL (reference sequence). CDR3 region: CASSNRLAGVGETQYF. The CDR3 region has the DNA TGTGCCAGCAGCAACCGACTAGCGGGGGTAGGGGAGACCCAGTACTTC.

The gene calls are TRBV20-1 and TRBJ2-7; D gene ambiguous. The V and J ends lost 7 bases and 7 bases respectively, with 17 bases between them. The V gene's germline CDR1 is DFQATT and CDR2 SNEGSKA (reference sequence). The CDR3 is made up of 12 amino acids. The CDR3 region is CSVRPGPTEQYF. CDR3 coding DNA: TGCAGTGTTCGACCCGGGCCTACGGAGCAGTACTTC.